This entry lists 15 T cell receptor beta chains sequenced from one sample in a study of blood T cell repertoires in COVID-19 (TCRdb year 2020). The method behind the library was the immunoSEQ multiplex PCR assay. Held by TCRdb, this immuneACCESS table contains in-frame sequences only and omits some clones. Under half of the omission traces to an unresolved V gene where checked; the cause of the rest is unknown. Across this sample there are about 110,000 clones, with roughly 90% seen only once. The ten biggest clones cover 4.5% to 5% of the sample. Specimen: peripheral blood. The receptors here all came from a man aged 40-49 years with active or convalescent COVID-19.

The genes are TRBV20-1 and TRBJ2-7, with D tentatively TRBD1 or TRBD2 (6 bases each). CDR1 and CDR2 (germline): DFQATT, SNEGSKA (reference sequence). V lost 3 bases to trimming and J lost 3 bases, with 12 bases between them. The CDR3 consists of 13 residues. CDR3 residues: CSASDRTNYEQYF. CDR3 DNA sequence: TGCAGTGCTAGTGACAGGACTAACTACGAGCAGTACTTC.

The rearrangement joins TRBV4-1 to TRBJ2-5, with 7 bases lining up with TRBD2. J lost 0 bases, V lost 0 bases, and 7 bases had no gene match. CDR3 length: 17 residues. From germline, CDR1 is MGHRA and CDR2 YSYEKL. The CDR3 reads CASSQDQLAANQETQYF. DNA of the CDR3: TGCGCCAGCAGCCAAGATCAGCTAGCGGCCAACCAAGAGACCCAGTACTTC.

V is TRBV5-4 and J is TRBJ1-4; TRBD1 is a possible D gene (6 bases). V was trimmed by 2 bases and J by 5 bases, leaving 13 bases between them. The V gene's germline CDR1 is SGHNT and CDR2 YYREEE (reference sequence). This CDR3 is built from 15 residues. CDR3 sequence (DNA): TGTGCCAGCAGCTTAGACGGACAGTCAAATGAAAAACTGTTTTTT. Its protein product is CASSLDGQSNEKLFF.

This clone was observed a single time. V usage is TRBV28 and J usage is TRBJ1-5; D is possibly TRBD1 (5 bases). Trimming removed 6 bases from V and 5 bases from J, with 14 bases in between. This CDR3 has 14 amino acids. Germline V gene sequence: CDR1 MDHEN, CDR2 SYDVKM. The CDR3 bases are TGTGCCAGCAGACCCCGGTGGGGGGATCAGCCCCAGCATTTT. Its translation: CASRPRWGDQPQHF.

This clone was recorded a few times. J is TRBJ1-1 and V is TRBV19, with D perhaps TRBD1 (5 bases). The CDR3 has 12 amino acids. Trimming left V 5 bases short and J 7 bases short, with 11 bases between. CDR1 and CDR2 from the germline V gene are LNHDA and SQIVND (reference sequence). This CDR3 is CASSLLTGEAFF. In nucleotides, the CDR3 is TGTGCCAGTAGTCTTCTCACAGGTGAAGCTTTCTTT.

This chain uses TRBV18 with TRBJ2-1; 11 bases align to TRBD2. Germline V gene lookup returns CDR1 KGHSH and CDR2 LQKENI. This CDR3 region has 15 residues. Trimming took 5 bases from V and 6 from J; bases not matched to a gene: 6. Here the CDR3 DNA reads TGTGCCAGCTCAACCCCTAGCGGGAGGTCCAATGAGCAGTTCTTC. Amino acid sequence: CASSTPSGRSNEQFF.

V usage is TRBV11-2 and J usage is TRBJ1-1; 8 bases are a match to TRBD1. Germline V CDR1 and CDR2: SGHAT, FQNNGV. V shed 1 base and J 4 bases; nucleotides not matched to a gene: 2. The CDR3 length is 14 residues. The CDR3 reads CASSLGQGATEAFF. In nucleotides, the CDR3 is TGTGCCAGCAGCTTAGGTCAGGGGGCCACTGAAGCTTTCTTT.

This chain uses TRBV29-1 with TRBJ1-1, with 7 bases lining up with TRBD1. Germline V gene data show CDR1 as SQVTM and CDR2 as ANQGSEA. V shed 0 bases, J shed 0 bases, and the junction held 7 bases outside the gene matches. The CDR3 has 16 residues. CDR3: CSVEEGWTGMNTEAFF. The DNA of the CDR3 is TGCAGCGTTGAAGAGGGCTGGACAGGAATGAACACTGAAGCTTTCTTT.

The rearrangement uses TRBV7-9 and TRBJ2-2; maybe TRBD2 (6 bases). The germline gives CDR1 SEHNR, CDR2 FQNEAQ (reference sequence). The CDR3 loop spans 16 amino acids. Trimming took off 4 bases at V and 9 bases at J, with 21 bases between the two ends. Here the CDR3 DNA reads TGTGCCAGCAGCTCCCTGACCGGGACTGGATATTGGGAGCTGTTTTTT. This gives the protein CASSSLTGTGYWELFF.

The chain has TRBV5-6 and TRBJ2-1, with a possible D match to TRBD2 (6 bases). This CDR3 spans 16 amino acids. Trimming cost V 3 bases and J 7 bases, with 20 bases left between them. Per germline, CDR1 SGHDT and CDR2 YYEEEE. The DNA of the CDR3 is TGTGCCAGCAGCTGGGGGACGGCCGGGAGAGGTAATGAGCAGTTCTTC. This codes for CASSWGTAGRGNEQFF.

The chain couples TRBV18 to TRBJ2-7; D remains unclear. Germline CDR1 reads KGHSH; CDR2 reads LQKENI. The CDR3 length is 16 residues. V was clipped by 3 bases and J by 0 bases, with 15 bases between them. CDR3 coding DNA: TGTGCCAGCTCACCGAATCCAGCGCAGAGCTCCTACGAGCAGTACTTC. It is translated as CASSPNPAQSSYEQYF.

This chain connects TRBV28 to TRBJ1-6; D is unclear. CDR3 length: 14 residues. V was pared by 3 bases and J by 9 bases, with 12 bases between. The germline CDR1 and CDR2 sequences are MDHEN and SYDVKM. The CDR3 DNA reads TGTGCCAGCAGTTTCGGCCGGGAGAGTTCACCCCTCCACTTT. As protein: CASSFGRESSPLHF.

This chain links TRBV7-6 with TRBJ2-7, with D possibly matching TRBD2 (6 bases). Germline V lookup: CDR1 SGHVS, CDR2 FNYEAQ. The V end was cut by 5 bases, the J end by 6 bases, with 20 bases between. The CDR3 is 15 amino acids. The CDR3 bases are TGTGCCAGCAGCCCTACATCGAGTTTGGGGGGCGAGCAGTACTTC. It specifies CASSPTSSLGGEQYF.

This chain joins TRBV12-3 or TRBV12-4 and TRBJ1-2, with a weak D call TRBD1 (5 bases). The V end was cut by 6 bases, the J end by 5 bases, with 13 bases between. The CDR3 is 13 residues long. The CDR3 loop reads CASSLGLSYGYTF. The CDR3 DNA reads TGTGCCAGCAGCTTGGGACTATCATATGGCTACACCTTC.

The CDR3 is CASTPVDRGTEAFF. The DNA for the CDR3 is TGTGCCAGCACCCCCGTCGACCGGGGAACTGAAGCTTTCTTT. This chain connects TRBV6-2 or TRBV6-3 to TRBJ1-1; D is undetermined. The germline V and J ends were trimmed by 7 bases and 5 bases, with 17 bases remaining between them. Germline values: CDR1 MNHEY, CDR2 SVGEGT. The CDR3 covers 14 residues.